This entry lists 25 T cell receptor beta chains sequenced from one sample in a study of blood T cell repertoires in COVID-19. Data came from immunoSEQ multiplex PCR; TCRdb stores just in-frame clones and leaves some out. The sample has a few hundred thousand clones, roughly nine tenths seen once; the top ten hold 5% to 7.5%. Sequenced sample: peripheral blood. Receptors originate from a man in his late teens or twenties who had recovered from COVID-19.

In its sample, this clone was seen a few times. This chain connects TRBV10-1 to TRBJ1-1; D ambiguous. The CDR3 runs to 11 residues. V was shortened by 7 bases and J by 3 bases, with 6 bases between the two germline ends. Germline V gene sequence: CDR1 WNHNN, CDR2 SYGVQD (reference sequence). The chain's CDR3 is CASNPDTEAFF. The CDR3 region has the DNA TGCGCCAGCAACCCGGACACTGAAGCTTTCTTT.

The V gene is TRBV6-2 or TRBV6-3, the J gene TRBJ1-2; D is ambiguous. The CDR3 runs 13 residues. V was cut by 5 bases and J by 4 bases, with 11 bases left in between. Germline V lookup: CDR1 MNHEY, CDR2 SVGEGT. The CDR3 spells CASSEAGIYGYTF. CDR3 sequence (DNA): TGTGCCAGCAGTGAGGCGGGGATCTATGGCTACACCTTC.

V usage is TRBV30 and J usage is TRBJ1-1; D might be TRBD1 (6 bases). CDR1 is GTSNPN, CDR2 SVGIG, per germline (reference sequence). The CDR3 covers 14 residues. Trimming cost V 4 bases and J 4 bases, with 16 bases left between them. The CDR3 region has the DNA TGTGCCTGGATCCGACAGGCCTTAAGCACTGAAGCTTTCTTT. Its translation: CAWIRQALSTEAFF.

The chain employs TRBV6-1 and TRBJ2-5, with 7 bases lining up with TRBD1. V dropped 2 bases and J dropped 4; count of bases not matched to a gene: 4. Germline CDR1 is MNHNS and CDR2 is SASEGT. The CDR3 runs 14 residues. The chain's CDR3 is CASSERAGGETQYF. The CDR3 coding sequence is TGTGCCAGCAGTGAACGGGCAGGGGGAGAGACCCAGTACTTC.

The chain employs TRBV9 and TRBJ1-1, with D tentatively TRBD1 (5 bases). This CDR3 has 14 residues. Trimming took 6 bases from V and 4 from J, leaving 16 bases between them. Germline V CDR1 and CDR2: SGDLS, YYNGEE. CDR3 sequence: CASTIGVGGTEAFF. The CDR3 DNA is TGTGCCAGCACCATCGGGGTGGGGGGCACTGAAGCTTTCTTT.

The genes are TRBV3-1 (or the pseudogene TRBV3-2) and TRBJ1-5, with a weak D call TRBD1 (5 bases). Germline lookup yields CDR1 LGHDT and CDR2 YNNKEL (reference sequence). This CDR3 has 16 amino acids. V lost 4 bases, J lost 2 bases, and 15 bases lay in between. Written as DNA, the CDR3 is TGTGCCAGCAGCCTAACGGGGGGAAGGGGCAATCAGCCCCAGCATTTT. The encoded protein is CASSLTGGRGNQPQHF.

As concerns this clone: One junction end does not reproduce the germline sequence, and a read error may be involved. This sequence joins TRBV7-7 and TRBJ2-3; 8 bases align to TRBD2. Looked up from germline, CDR1 is SSHAT and CDR2 is FNYEAQ (reference sequence). CDR3 length: 15 residues. CDR3 in DNA: TGTGCTAGCAGCGCCGGGACTAGGGGGGCAGATACGCAGTATTTT. Amino acid sequence: CASSAGTRGADTQYF.

The V call is TRBV7-2, the J call TRBJ2-7, with D possibly matching TRBD1 (6 bases). V lost 0 bases and J 3 bases, leaving 12 bases between the germline ends. Germline CDR1 and CDR2: SGHTA and FQGNSA. The CDR3 contains 15 residues. The CDR3 is CASSLAGTPGYEQYF. DNA for the CDR3: TGTGCCAGCAGCTTAGCCGGGACACCTGGCTACGAGCAGTACTTC.

The chain combines TRBV7-9 with TRBJ1-1; 7 bases match TRBD1. J was trimmed by 1 base and V by 1 base; bases with no gene match: 3. The CDR3 has 15 residues. CDR1 and CDR2 from the germline V gene are SEHNR and FQNEAQ (reference sequence). For the CDR3, the DNA is TGTGCCAGCAGCTTAGGCAGGGGGGAGAACACTGAAGCTTTCTTT. Residues: CASSLGRGENTEAFF.

This chain joins TRBV6-1 and TRBJ2-5, with TRBD1 matching 9 bases. The CDR3 contains 17 residues. Germline-derived CDR1 and CDR2 are MNHNS and SASEGT. The junction had 12 bases not matched to a gene; V was cut back by 4 bases and J by 3 bases. CDR3 nucleotides: TGTGCCAGCAGTGCCGGGACAGGGATAAACCTGAAAGAGACCCAGTACTTC. It translates to CASSAGTGINLKETQYF.

The rearrangement joins TRBV5-6 to TRBJ2-5, with 7 bases matching TRBD2. With 0 bases clipped from V and 2 bases from J, the junction kept 4 bases outside the gene matches. Looked up from germline, CDR1 is SGHDT and CDR2 is YYEEEE. The CDR3 consists of 15 residues. The CDR3, as DNA: TGTGCCAGCAGCTTGGGGCGGGGGATACAAGAGACCCAGTACTTC. Translated: CASSLGRGIQETQYF.

The rearrangement joins TRBV18 to TRBJ1-2, with 8 bases identical to TRBD1. The CDR3 has 17 amino acids. The germline V gene encodes CDR1 KGHSH and CDR2 LQKENI. The trim removed 2 bases at V and 6 bases at J, leaving 14 bases unmatched. The CDR3 protein is CASSPFGLPGGEDGYTF. The CDR3 DNA reads as TGTGCCAGCTCACCATTCGGTCTCCCAGGGGGCGAAGATGGCTACACCTTC.

This clone came up once. Other DNA sequences in the same sample also yield this CDR3. This chain joins TRBV7-9 and TRBJ2-1; tentative D call: TRBD1 (6 bases). This CDR3 is built from 15 residues. Per the germline V gene, CDR1 is SEHNR and CDR2 is FQNEAQ (reference sequence). Trimming took 0 bases from V and 4 from J, leaving 10 bases between them. CDR3 DNA: TGTGCCAGCAGCTTAGCTCAGGGGAGTTACAATGAGCAGTTCTTC. This sequence encodes CASSLAQGSYNEQFF.

This chain links TRBV6-4 with TRBJ2-7; 11 bases are a match to TRBD2. V trimming: 5 bases; J trimming: 5 bases; junction bases outside the gene matches: 14. Germline V gene sequence: CDR1 MRHNA, CDR2 SNTAGT. This CDR3 comprises 17 residues. CDR3 sequence (DNA): TGTGCCAGCAGTCCAGGGGGACTAGCGGTCCGACCCCACGAGCAGTACTTC. Protein sequence: CASSPGGLAVRPHEQYF.

V and J are TRBV11-2 and TRBJ2-4; D is possibly TRBD2 (6 bases). This CDR3 region has 16 residues. Germline V gene data show CDR1 as SGHAT and CDR2 as FQNNGV. The V gene lost 5 bases and the J gene lost 0 bases, with 14 bases spanning the gap. The CDR3 sequence: CASSTSGELAKNIQYF. Written as DNA, the CDR3 is TGTGCCAGCAGCACCTCGGGAGAACTAGCCAAAAACATTCAGTACTTC.

In regard to this clone: This sample includes further DNA sequences coding for the same CDR3. The J gene is TRBJ1-1, the V gene TRBV6-5; TRBD1 matches at 10 bases. This CDR3 has 14 amino acids. Trimming at V came to 6 bases and at J to 1 base, leaving 2 bases not matched to a gene. Germline loops: CDR1 MNHEY, CDR2 SVGAGI. The CDR3 is CASRRDRGNTEAFF. The CDR3 coding sequence is TGTGCCAGCAGGCGGGACAGGGGGAACACTGAAGCTTTCTTT.

The chain uses TRBV2 and TRBJ2-5; TRBD2 agrees at 13 bases. The CDR3 contains 18 residues. J was trimmed by 0 bases and V by 5 bases; bases with no gene match: 9. Germline-derived CDR1 and CDR2 are SNHLY and FYNNEI. This chain's CDR3 is CASSFSLGLAGNQETQYF. The CDR3 DNA is TGTGCCAGCAGTTTTTCCCTGGGACTAGCGGGGAACCAAGAGACCCAGTACTTC. The whole variable domain, filled in from reference TRBV2 and TRBJ2-5, reads EPEVTQTPSHQVTQMGQEVILRCVPISNHLYFYWYRQILGQKVEFLVSFYNNEISEKSEIFDDQFSVERPDGSNFTLKIRSTKLEDSAMYFCASSFSLGLAGNQETQYFGPGTRLLVL.

The V and J genes are TRBV6-5 and TRBJ1-1; TRBD1 is a possible D gene (5 bases). The V end lost 2 bases, the J end lost 7 bases, and 11 bases lay between the germline ends. This CDR3 has 13 amino acids. Looked up from germline, CDR1 is MNHEY and CDR2 is SVGAGI. Here the CDR3 DNA reads TGTGCCAGCAGTTACGGTAGGGGCATTGAAGCTTTCTTT. Translation: CASSYGRGIEAFF.

The J gene is TRBJ2-1, the V gene TRBV7-9; TRBD2 aligns across 10 bases. The CDR3 has 15 amino acids. V shed 6 bases, J shed 6 bases, and the junction held 8 bases outside the gene matches. Germline values: CDR1 SEHNR, CDR2 FQNEAQ (reference sequence). The CDR3 loop is CASRLEAGGPNEQFF. CDR3 bases: TGTGCCAGCAGGCTCGAAGCGGGAGGGCCCAATGAGCAGTTCTTC.

Concerning this clone: The junction and the germline gene differ at one end; a read error may be behind it. The V call is TRBV3-1 (or the pseudogene TRBV3-2), the J call TRBJ2-5, with 7 positions matching TRBD2. In germline, CDR1 is LGHDT, CDR2 YNNKEL (reference sequence). This CDR3 has 14 residues. CDR3 bases: TGTGCCAGCAGCCAGGAAGGTACAGCGGGGACCGAGGACTTC. The encoded protein is CASSQEGTAGTEDF.

The V call is TRBV7-9, the J call TRBJ2-2, with D tentatively TRBD2 (5 bases). The CDR3 totals 15 residues. In germline, CDR1 is SEHNR, CDR2 FQNEAQ (reference sequence). V gave up 4 bases and J gave up 5 bases, with 14 bases separating them. In DNA form, the CDR3 reads TGTGCCAGCAGCTCACCGCCAGGCGGGACCGGGGAGCTGTTTTTT. Amino acid sequence: CASSSPPGGTGELFF. The entire variable domain, with the rest obtained from reference TRBV7-9 and TRBJ2-2, is as follows: DTGVSQNPRHKITKRGQNVTFRCDPISEHNRLYWYRQTLGQGPEFLTYFQNEAQLEKSRLLSDRFSAERPKGSFSTLEIQRTEQGDSAMYLCASSSPPGGTGELFFGEGSRLTVL.

The chain couples TRBV18 to TRBJ1-6, with D perhaps matching TRBD1 (5 bases). V lost 0 bases, J lost 6 bases, and 9 bases lay in between. The CDR3 is made up of 15 amino acids. CDR1 is KGHSH, CDR2 LQKENI, per germline. CDR3: CASSPPQGVNSPLHF. CDR3 bases: TGTGCCAGCTCACCACCCCAGGGTGTTAATTCACCCCTCCACTTT.

The V gene is TRBV29-1, the J gene TRBJ1-2; TRBD1 is a possible D gene (5 bases). V was cut by 4 bases and J by 4 bases, with 10 bases left in between. CDR1 is SQVTM, CDR2 ANQGSEA, per germline. The CDR3 loop spans 12 amino acids. CDR3 nucleotides: TGCAGCGTTGGATCGGGGGGCTATGGCTACACCTTC. Encoded protein: CSVGSGGYGYTF.

The DNA for the CDR3 is TGTGCCAGCAGGCTAGTACAGGGGGGCTACACCTTC. Translating it yields CASRLVQGGYTF. This rearrangement joins TRBV6-5 to TRBJ1-2; 7 nucleotides agree with TRBD1. Germline CDR1 MNHEY, CDR2 SVGAGI. This CDR3 spans 12 amino acids. Losses at the gene ends were 6 bases for V and 8 bases for J; bases not matched to a gene: 6.

The chain recombines TRBV19 with TRBJ2-3; 7 positions agree with TRBD2. CDR3 length: 16 amino acids. CDR1 and CDR2 from the germline V gene are LNHDA and SQIVND (reference sequence). V lost 0 bases and J lost 4; bases outside the gene matches: 7. CDR3 region: CASSIDSTAGADTQYF. The CDR3 nucleotides read TGTGCCAGTAGTATAGATTCAACCGCGGGGGCAGATACGCAGTATTTT.